Listed below are T cell receptor beta chains from one sample, sequenced in a study of memory CD4+ T cells and cytomegalovirus serostatus. Sequenced by immunoSEQ multiplex PCR; TCRdb stores in-frame clones only, minus some. The sample yields around 30,000 clones, about 75% seen once. Sequencing was carried out using memory CD4+ T cells from blood. All receptors derive from an adult in good health and CMV-seronegative. Some clones in this sample may be carry-over from other donors' samples. The CDR3 runs from the conserved cysteine through the conserved F or W. Clone size is stated in some rows and not others, as once, few, many or a class when expanded.

j_gene | v_gene | abundance | CDR3aa
TRBJ2-5 | TRBV19 | NA | CASSISGVQGTQYF
TRBJ1-5 | TRBV19 | NA | CASSIVYETGGNQPQHF
TRBJ2-1 | TRBV4-1 | NA | CASSQVGGSYDEQFF
TRBJ1-6 | TRBV28 | NA | CASRPNCGTGDIGCNSPLHF
TRBJ1-1 | TRBV27 | NA | CASSLLGANTEAFF
TRBJ2-3 | TRBV7-8 | few | CASATDTQYF
TRBJ1-5 | TRBV19 | NA | CASRVHGQPQHF
TRBJ1-5 | TRBV12-1 | NA | CASSFPSNQPQHF
TRBJ2-6 | TRBV7-9 | NA | CASSSSLTGPLRGANVLTF
TRBJ1-2 | TRBV18 | NA | CASSPNEEGYTF
TRBJ1-2 | TRBV29-1 | NA | CSVEGHRNYGYTF
TRBJ1-1 | TRBV5-6 | NA | CASSSSRDRGRNTEAFF
TRBJ2-3 | TRBV9 | NA | CASSVDVSTDTQYF
TRBJ1-1 | TRBV19 | few | CASRSGTDMNTEAFF
TRBJ2-5 | TRBV11-1 | NA | CASSPRTDQETQYF
TRBJ2-7 | TRBV14 | NA | CASSQMGLGYEQYF
TRBJ2-5 | TRBV11-2 | NA | CASSTPAMGVETQYF
TRBJ1-5 | TRBV6-6 | NA | CASISQVSQPQHF
TRBJ1-5 | TRBV19 | NA | CASMEAGGPAQPQHF
TRBJ1-5 | TRBV6-1 | NA | CASSERGADIFPQHF